A single sample is the source of the 8 T cell receptor beta chains below, sequenced in a study of cytomegalovirus exposure and HLA in healthy donors. With 60 Vbeta and 13 Jbeta primers, the PCR was carried out. Repertoires were generated with immunoSEQ multiplex PCR, while TCRdb's copy carries only in-frame clones and drops some. The sample shows some 190,000 clones, about three quarters of them seen only once. Sequences were obtained from PBMCs. The receptor set was obtained from a man between 18 and 29 years old in good health and CMV-seronegative.

In its sample, this clone was seen once. The chain has TRBV19 and TRBJ1-4, with no clear D. The CDR3 covers 17 residues. V was shortened by 4 bases and J by 4 bases, with 19 bases between the two germline ends. From germline, CDR1 is LNHDA and CDR2 SQIVND (reference sequence). The CDR3 DNA reads TGTGCCAGTAGTACTCTGGGCCCCGCGTTCCTTAATGAAAAACTGTTTTTT. Translating it yields CASSTLGPAFLNEKLFF. The full variable domain, completed using reference TRBV19 and TRBJ1-4, is DGGITQSPKYLFRKEGQNVTLSCEQNLNHDAMYWYRQDPGQGLRLIYYSQIVNDFQKGDIAEGYSVSREKKESFPLTVTSAQKNPTAFYLCASSTLGPAFLNEKLFFGSGTQLSVL.

The chain carries TRBV6-1 and TRBJ1-5; possibly TRBD1 for D (6 bases). CDR3 size: 12 residues. Germline V lookup: CDR1 MNHNS, CDR2 SASEGT. Deletions cut 8 bases from V and 4 bases from J, with 9 bases between. The CDR3 region is CASRTANQPQHF. The CDR3 DNA reads TGTGCCAGCCGGACAGCGAATCAGCCCCAGCATTTT.

V gene TRBV19 combines with J gene TRBJ2-1; perhaps TRBD2 as D (7 bases). V was trimmed by 7 bases and J by 5 bases, leaving 21 bases between them. The CDR3 sequence is 16 residues long. The germline V gene encodes CDR1 LNHDA and CDR2 SQIVND (reference sequence). CDR3 in DNA: TGTGCCAGTATAGAGGCCCTGAGGGGGGGAAACAATGAGCAGTTCTTC. It is translated as CASIEALRGGNNEQFF. Using reference TRBV19 and TRBJ2-1 for the parts outside the CDR3, the full variable domain is DGGITQSPKYLFRKEGQNVTLSCEQNLNHDAMYWYRQDPGQGLRLIYYSQIVNDFQKGDIAEGYSVSREKKESFPLTVTSAQKNPTAFYLCASIEALRGGNNEQFFGPGTRLTVL.

The CDR3 sequence: CASSLRQGGEQYF. In DNA form, the CDR3 reads TGTGCCAGCAGTTTACGACAGGGGGGCGAGCAGTACTTC. The chain employs TRBV6-5 and TRBJ2-7; 9 bases line up with TRBD1. J was trimmed by 6 bases and V by 4 bases; bases with no gene match: 4. This CDR3 has 13 residues. The germline V gene encodes CDR1 MNHEY and CDR2 SVGAGI.

This clone was seen just once. The chain recombines TRBV14 with TRBJ2-1; 12 bases are a match to TRBD1. The CDR3 is 18 residues long. CDR1 SGHDN and CDR2 FVKESK come from the germline V gene. Trimming removed 8 bases from V and 5 bases from J; junction bases left unmatched: 16. CDR3 region: CASGPGQGASFPNNEQFF. The CDR3 coding sequence is TGTGCCAGCGGTCCGGGACAGGGGGCGTCTTTCCCGAACAATGAGCAGTTCTTC.

The J gene is TRBJ1-1, the V gene TRBV27, with 7 bases matching TRBD1. CDR1 is MNHEY, CDR2 SMNVEV, per germline (reference sequence). The CDR3 length is 15 residues. J was trimmed by 6 bases and V by 6 bases; bases with no gene match: 13. CDR3 sequence: CASRQYGQVEAEAFF. CDR3 DNA: TGTGCCAGCAGGCAATACGGACAGGTCGAGGCTGAAGCTTTCTTT.

This clone was seen more than once but under ten times. The rearrangement joins TRBV11-2 to TRBJ2-3, with D possibly TRBD1 on 6 matching bases. The CDR3 spans 17 residues. Germline CDR1 reads SGHAT; CDR2 reads FQNNGV. The V gene lost 0 bases and the J gene lost 0 bases, with 13 bases spanning the gap. This chain's CDR3 is CASSLDIDRPSTDTQYF. DNA of the CDR3: TGTGCCAGCAGCTTAGACATCGACAGGCCCAGCACAGATACGCAGTATTTT.

CDR3 nucleotides: TGTGCCAGCAGCTTGGGGAGTAATGAGCAGTTCTTC. The encoded protein is CASSLGSNEQFF. The genes are TRBV7-9 and TRBJ2-1, with D perhaps TRBD2 (5 bases). Germline V gene sequence: CDR1 SEHNR, CDR2 FQNEAQ (reference sequence). The V and J ends lost 3 bases and 7 bases respectively, with 7 bases between them. The length of the CDR3 is 12 residues.